These 20 T cell receptor beta chains came from one sample sequenced in a study of cytomegalovirus exposure and HLA in healthy donors. PCR employed 60 Vbeta and 13 Jbeta primers. Clones were sequenced by immunoSEQ multiplex PCR, and TCRdb holds only the in-frame ones, with some missing. This sample carries approximately 120,000 clones, with about 2.2% going to the ten biggest clones. The specimen sequenced was PBMCs. The receptors derive from a man between 35 and 55 years old in good health and CMV-seronegative.

V is TRBV13 and J is TRBJ2-7; 9 nucleotides match TRBD1. V shed 3 bases, J shed 4 bases, and the junction held 4 bases outside the gene matches. This CDR3 contains 14 residues. CDR1 and CDR2 from the germline V gene are PRHDT and FYEKMQ (reference sequence). Here the CDR3 reads CASSFRDRAYEQYF. CDR3 nucleotide sequence: TGTGCCAGCAGCTTCCGGGACAGGGCGTACGAGCAGTACTTC.

The chain has TRBV28 and TRBJ2-6; TRBD1 is a possible D gene (6 bases). From germline, CDR1 is MDHEN and CDR2 SYDVKM. The CDR3 length is 15 residues. The V end was cut by 6 bases, the J end by 2 bases, with 11 bases between. The CDR3 DNA follows: TGTGCCAGCAGGGCACAGGGTGCTGGGGCCAACGTCCTGACTTTC. Its translation is CASRAQGAGANVLTF.

This sequence joins TRBV6-1 and TRBJ2-7; 9 bases are shared with TRBD1. The J segment lost 7 bases and the V segment lost 8 bases, leaving 6 bases of the junction unmatched. This CDR3 has 12 amino acids. The V gene's germline CDR1 is MNHNS and CDR2 SASEGT. CDR3 region: CASGTGRREQYF. As DNA, the CDR3 is TGTGCCAGCGGGACAGGGAGGCGGGAGCAGTACTTC.

The rearrangement links TRBV29-1 to TRBJ2-3; 10 nucleotides line up with TRBD1. This CDR3 is 13 amino acids long. Looked up from germline, CDR1 is SQVTM and CDR2 is ANQGSEA. The trim removed 6 bases at V and 3 bases at J, leaving 3 bases unmatched. For the CDR3, the DNA is TGCAGCGTGAAGGGACAGGGGACAGATACGCAGTATTTT. Amino acids: CSVKGQGTDTQYF.

The chain combines TRBV7-2 with TRBJ1-5; the D gene is possibly TRBD1 (6 bases). The V end was cut by 1 base, the J end by 2 bases, with 6 bases between. The CDR3 runs 14 residues. The germline V gene has CDR1 SGHTA and CDR2 FQGNSA. CDR3 DNA: TGTGCCAGCAGCTTAGAGGGGGGCAATCAGCCCCAGCATTTT. It encodes CASSLEGGNQPQHF.

This chain uses TRBV7-2 with TRBJ2-7, with 9 bases lining up with TRBD1. V was pared by 1 base and J by 3 bases, with 1 base of the junction left unmatched. The CDR3 consists of 14 residues. CDR1 is SGHTA, CDR2 FQGNSA, per germline. The CDR3, as DNA: TGTGCCAGCAGCTTAGTGACAGGGGGCTACGAGCAGTACTTC. This translates into CASSLVTGGYEQYF.

CDR3: CSGGRTDTQYF. CDR3 sequence (DNA): TGCAGTGGCGGTCGCACAGATACGCAGTATTTT. The genes are TRBV29-1 and TRBJ2-3; unclear D gene. CDR1 is SQVTM, CDR2 ANQGSEA, per germline. The CDR3 spans 11 residues.

The chain carries TRBV7-9 and TRBJ2-2; the D gene is possibly TRBD2 (5 bases). With 1 base removed from V and 7 bases from J, the gap between germline ends came to 7 bases. CDR1 is SEHNR, CDR2 FQNEAQ, per germline (reference sequence). There are 13 residues in the CDR3. The CDR3 is CASSLGEGGELFF. CDR3 sequence (DNA): TGTGCCAGCAGCTTAGGCGAGGGCGGGGAGCTGTTTTTT.

This sequence joins TRBV5-1 and TRBJ2-1; 9 nucleotides match TRBD1. The CDR3 runs to 14 residues. The trim removed 7 bases at V and 6 bases at J, leaving 8 bases unmatched. Germline lookup yields CDR1 SGHRS and CDR2 YFSETQ. The CDR3 DNA reads as TGCGCCAGCGGGGGGGGACAGGGCGTCAATGAGCAGTTCTTC. Its translation: CASGGGQGVNEQFF.

This chain connects TRBV4-3 to TRBJ2-7, with 11 positions matching TRBD2. Trimming took 1 base from V and 2 from J; bases not matched to a gene: 4. This CDR3 spans 16 amino acids. The germline V gene has CDR1 LGHNA and CDR2 YSLEER. The CDR3 loop is CASSQGTSGPTYEQYF. The CDR3 nucleotides read TGCGCCAGCAGCCAAGGGACTAGCGGGCCGACCTACGAGCAGTACTTC.

J is TRBJ2-7 and V is TRBV7-9; 15 positions match TRBD2. CDR1 and CDR2 from the germline V gene are SEHNR and FQNEAQ (reference sequence). The junction had 11 bases not matched to a gene; V was cut back by 4 bases and J by 4 bases. The CDR3 runs 18 residues. The CDR3 is CASSSGLAGGPRSYEQYF. CDR3 in DNA: TGTGCCAGCAGCTCCGGACTAGCGGGAGGGCCACGGTCGTACGAGCAGTACTTC. Based on the CDR3 plus reference TRBV7-9 and TRBJ2-7, the full variable domain is DTGVSQNPRHKITKRGQNVTFRCDPISEHNRLYWYRQTLGQGPEFLTYFQNEAQLEKSRLLSDRFSAERPKGSFSTLEIQRTEQGDSAMYLCASSSGLAGGPRSYEQYFGPGTRLTVT.

The chain couples TRBV10-1 to TRBJ1-5; 7 bases line up with TRBD1. The V segment lost 0 bases and the J segment 1 base; nucleotides outside the gene matches: 3. Germline loops: CDR1 WNHNN, CDR2 SYGVQD (reference sequence). The CDR3 length is 16 residues. CDR3 DNA: TGCGCCAGCAGTGAGTCTGGACAGGAGAGCAATCAGCCCCAGCATTTT. It is translated as CASSESGQESNQPQHF.

The J gene is TRBJ2-5, the V gene TRBV30, with D tentatively TRBD2 (5 bases). The CDR3 runs to 13 residues. From germline, CDR1 is GTSNPN and CDR2 SVGIG (reference sequence). Trimming stripped 2 bases from V and 9 bases from J, with 16 bases between. CDR3 sequence: CAWSPGIQPPQYF. DNA of the CDR3: TGTGCCTGGAGTCCGGGAATTCAGCCTCCCCAGTACTTC.

The chain employs TRBV11-2 and TRBJ1-2; D not resolved. The CDR3 runs to 14 residues. V lost 3 bases to trimming and J lost 0 bases, with 8 bases between them. Per germline, CDR1 SGHAT and CDR2 FQNNGV. The CDR3 nucleotides are TGTGCCAGCAGCTTCCCTTATGCTAACTATGGCTACACCTTC. Its translation is CASSFPYANYGYTF.

The J gene is TRBJ1-1, the V gene TRBV5-1; D is ambiguous. Trimming removed 3 bases at V and 3 bases at J, with 9 bases between. CDR1 SGHRS and CDR2 YFSETQ come from the germline V gene. The CDR3 is 13 residues long. CDR3 residues: CASSSNGDTEAFF. The CDR3 DNA is TGCGCCAGCAGCTCCAACGGGGACACTGAAGCTTTCTTT.

The chain joins TRBV7-3 to TRBJ2-1; 7 bases align to TRBD2. Germline V gene data show CDR1 as SGHTA and CDR2 as FQGTGA. The trim removed 5 bases at V and 7 bases at J, leaving 17 bases unmatched. CDR3 length equals 17 residues. Here the CDR3 DNA reads TGTGCCAGCAGCCCCTCGGCGGCGGGAGTCGGGTCAAATGAGCAGTTCTTC. Amino acid sequence: CASSPSAAGVGSNEQFF.

The chain links TRBV6-5 to TRBJ2-6, with D tentatively TRBD2 (6 bases). CDR1 is MNHEY and CDR2 is SVGAGI in the germline V gene. The CDR3 spans 15 residues. V was clipped by 5 bases and J by 3 bases, with 11 bases between them. This CDR3 reads CASSMRGFGANVLTF. The CDR3 nucleotides are TGTGCCAGCAGTATGCGGGGTTTTGGGGCCAACGTCCTGACTTTC.

The V call is TRBV6-5, the J call TRBJ2-1; D remains unclear. The germline V gene has CDR1 MNHEY and CDR2 SVGAGI. Trimming removed 0 bases at V and 6 bases at J, with 12 bases between. This CDR3 contains 15 residues. DNA for the CDR3: TGTGCCAGCAGTTACTCGAGTAAGCCCGTCAATGAGCAGTTCTTC. This codes for CASSYSSKPVNEQFF.

This chain connects TRBV2 to TRBJ2-7; 14 nucleotides line up with TRBD2. V lost 6 bases, J lost 4 bases, and 11 bases stayed unmatched. The germline gives CDR1 SNHLY, CDR2 FYNNEI. This CDR3 region has 17 residues. CDR3 in DNA: TGTGCCAGCAGGAGACTAGCGGGAGGGCCAGGTACATACGAGCAGTACTTC. Amino acids: CASRRLAGGPGTYEQYF.

The gene calls are TRBV11-3 and TRBJ1-2; TRBD1 aligns across 9 bases. The CDR3 spans 16 residues. The ends lost 1 base at V and 4 bases at J; junction bases unmatched: 7. CDR1 is SGHNT, CDR2 YENEEA, per germline. DNA of the CDR3: TGTGCCAGCAGCTTAGGAGGGGACAGGGCCAGCTATGGCTACACCTTC. Amino acids: CASSLGGDRASYGYTF.